The clone carrying this T cell receptor beta chain was seen just once. The antigen remains undetermined. The data derive from a study of Graves' ophthalmopathy and Graves' hyperthyroidism. Findings and caveats of the study: Using a 13-signature model, the authors split ophthalmopathy from stable hyperthyroidism, with about 90% sensitivity and 81.08% specificity. Appearing in blood as well were most expanded thyroid clonotypes above 0.001 frequency.

PBMCs were obtained from 10 ml of fresh peripheral blood. With 7 bases removed from V and 3 bases from J, the gap between germline ends came to 22 bases. This CDR3 has 17 residues. CDR3 regions of TCR beta were amplified from RNA transcripts. HTBI-primed RT-PCR formed the first round, and a multiplex PCR formed the second. A single record per CDR3 protein comes from TCRdb applying MiXCR to the multiplex PCR reads. The sample shows roughly 170,000 distinct CDR3 sequences, approximately 40% of them seen only once. The receptor was derived from a man in his thirties or forties with Graves' ophthalmopathy. The sample comprised peripheral blood. This chain uses TRBV12-3 or TRBV12-4 with TRBJ1-3, with D possibly matching TRBD1 (5 bases). CDR3 protein: CASKLEPGRGIGNTIYF. The CDR3 coding sequence is TGTGCCAGCAAGTTAGAGCCTGGGAGGGGTATTGGAAACACCATATATTTT.